This is a list of T cell receptor beta chains from one sample in a study of response to subunit inactivated influenza vaccine. MiXCR was run by TCRdb on the RT-PCR reads, yielding one entry per CDR3 protein. The sample comprises hundreds of thousands of distinct CDR3 sequences, 11% of which are singletons, and 11% rests with the top ten. This sample was shared with a second study, whose subject was T cells expressing NK-cell markers.

This specimen consisted of PBMCs from blood, obtained on the day of vaccination. Receptors were obtained from a man in his forties or fifties who received an inactivated influenza vaccine. CDR3s include the opening cysteine and the closing phenylalanine or tryptophan. A D gene is named only where the DNA matches it firmly. Expanded clones get a size class; other rows say once, few or many, or leave the size out.

CASSLLYGGAYDEQFF	TGTGCCAGCAGCTTACTCTACGGGGGGGCTTACGATGAGCAGTTCTTC	TRBD2	few	TRBV7-2	TRBJ2-1
CAISGGTAGAYEQYF	TGTGCCATCAGTGGAGGGACGGCCGGGGCCTACGAGCAGTACTTC	NA	few	TRBV10-3	TRBJ2-7
CSARDGGRAWETQYF	TGCAGTGCTAGAGATGGCGGGAGGGCCTGGGAGACCCAGTACTTC	TRBD2	NA	TRBV20-1	TRBJ2-5
CSALRPGEETQYF	TGCAGTGCTCTTAGACCCGGGGAAGAGACCCAGTACTTC	NA	few	TRBV20-1	TRBJ2-5
CASSPYRNTGELFF	TGTGCCAGCAGCCCTTACAGGAACACCGGGGAGCTGTTTTTT	NA	many	TRBV5-6	TRBJ2-2
CASSPGGASNQPQHF	TGTGCCAGCAGTCCGGGGGGGGCTAGCAATCAGCCCCAGCATTTT	NA	NA	TRBV5-5	TRBJ1-5
CASSEESGQQYF	TGTGCCAGCAGTGAGGAATCGGGGCAGCAGTACTTC	NA	few	TRBV2	TRBJ2-7
CASSLLAGRQETQYF	TGCGCCAGCAGCCTTTTAGCGGGAAGGCAAGAGACCCAGTACTTC	TRBD2	few	TRBV4-1	TRBJ2-5
CAIAVPNKSSTDTQYF	TGTGCCATCGCGGTTCCGAATAAGTCTAGCACAGATACGCAGTATTTT	NA	NA	TRBV10-3	TRBJ2-3
CSARDGTSYGQYF	TGCAGTGCTAGAGATGGGACTAGCTACGGCCAGTACTTC	TRBD2	few	TRBV20-1	TRBJ2-5
CASSLPGLNYEQYF	TGCGCCAGCAGCTTGCCGGGCCTAAACTACGAGCAGTACTTC	NA	NA	TRBV5-1	TRBJ2-7
CASSLFGGNEKLFF	TGTGCCAGCAGCTTATTTGGGGGAAATGAAAAACTGTTTTTT	NA	many	TRBV11-2	TRBJ1-4
CASSPNSGAEQFF	TGCGCCAGCAGCCCCAATAGCGGGGCGGAGCAGTTCTTC	TRBD2	many	TRBV5-1	TRBJ2-1
CATSDRRRQGSGDGELFF	TGTGCCACCAGTGACCGCCGAAGACAGGGAAGTGGGGACGGGGAGCTGTTTTTT	TRBD1	NA	TRBV24-1	TRBJ2-2
CASSPPRTGQGTDTQYF	TGTGCCAGCTCACCACCCCGGACAGGGCAGGGCACAGATACGCAGTATTTT	TRBD1	many	TRBV18	TRBJ2-3
CASSQDRTVNYGYTF	TGCGCCAGCAGCCAAGATCGGACAGTTAACTATGGCTACACCTTC	NA	medium-sized	TRBV4-1	TRBJ1-2
CASTDYNEQFF	TGTGCCAGCACGGACTACAATGAGCAGTTCTTC	NA	few	TRBV12-3/TRBV12-4	TRBJ2-1
CASSAPTRVTGTQYF	TGTGCCAGCAGTGCCCCCACACGGGTCACAGGTACGCAGTATTTT	NA	once	TRBV25-1	TRBJ2-3
CASSLSREGVNEQYF	TGTGCCAGCAGCTTAAGTCGGGAGGGCGTGAACGAGCAGTACTTC	TRBD2	few	TRBV13	TRBJ2-7
CASRAANSYEQYF	TGTGCCAGCAGGGCCGCCAACAGCTACGAGCAGTACTTC	NA	many	TRBV28	TRBJ2-7
CASSLTWTGGNQPQHF	TGTGCCAGCAGTTTAACGTGGACAGGGGGCAATCAGCCCCAGCATTTT	TRBD1	NA	TRBV28	TRBJ1-5
CATSRSRPGTRSYNEQFF	TGTGCCACCAGCAGATCCCGACCCGGGACACGTTCCTACAATGAGCAGTTCTTC	NA	NA	TRBV15	TRBJ2-1
CASSRPGTYNEQFF	TGTGCCAGCAGTAGACCCGGGACATACAATGAGCAGTTCTTC	NA	many	TRBV27	TRBJ2-1
CASSLQQGSYEQYF	TGTGCCAGCAGCTTACAACAGGGGAGTTACGAGCAGTACTTC	TRBD1	many	TRBV7-9	TRBJ2-7
CASSWDSSTGELFF	TGTGCCAGCAGCTGGGACTCCAGCACCGGGGAGCTGTTTTTT	NA	many	TRBV14	TRBJ2-2
CASSEWGDGYTF	TGTGCCAGCAGTGAATGGGGGGATGGCTACACCTTC	NA	few	TRBV25-1	TRBJ1-2
CASTYPRNTIYF	TGTGCCAGCACCTATCCACGAAACACCATATATTTT	NA	NA	TRBV12-3/TRBV12-4	TRBJ1-3
CASSTGTSPDTQYF	TGCGCCAGCAGCACTGGGACTAGTCCAGATACGCAGTATTTT	TRBD2	few	TRBV5-1	TRBJ2-3
CASSQHSNEKLFF	TGTGCCAGCAGCCAACACTCTAATGAAAAACTGTTTTTT	NA	few	TRBV4-2	TRBJ1-4
CDSSPGTPYEQYF	TGTGACAGCAGCCCCGGGACTCCCTACGAGCAGTACTTC	NA	NA	TRBV7-6	TRBJ2-7
CASSQGPGQNGQPQHF	TGTGCCAGCAGCCAAGGACCCGGGCAGAACGGTCAGCCCCAGCATTTT	NA	NA	TRBV4-2	TRBJ1-5
CASSSGQGAEDYTF	TGCGCCAGCAGCTCGGGTCAGGGGGCGGAAGACTACACCTTC	TRBD1	NA	TRBV5-1	TRBJ1-2
CASSKRTSSSTMSWETQYF	TGTGCCAGCAGCAAACGGACTAGCTCTTCGACTATGAGCTGGGAGACCCAGTACTTC	TRBD2	few	TRBV11-1	TRBJ2-5
CSALGQGPGELFF	TGCAGCGCTCTGGGACAGGGGCCCGGGGAGCTGTTTTTT	TRBD1	NA	TRBV29-1	TRBJ2-2
CASSIGGTGRGGNEQFF	TGTGCCAGTAGTATTGGGGGTACCGGGAGGGGCGGGAATGAGCAGTTCTTC	TRBD2	few	TRBV19	TRBJ2-1
CASSRGQGRRDQPQHF	TGTGCCAGCAGCCGAGGACAGGGTCGAAGAGATCAGCCCCAGCATTTT	TRBD1	few	TRBV6-2/TRBV6-3	TRBJ1-5
CASSLELAGGPTQYF	TGTGCCAGCAGCTTAGAACTAGCGGGAGGGCCCACGCAGTATTTT	TRBD2	NA	TRBV7-9	TRBJ2-3
CASSYYGTADQFF	TGTGCCAGCAGTTACTACGGGACAGCGGATCAGTTCTTC	TRBD1	few	TRBV6-5	TRBJ2-1
CASRPWTSSVTEAFF	TGCGCCAGCAGACCGTGGACGTCCTCGGTAACTGAAGCTTTCTTT	NA	NA	TRBV5-1	TRBJ1-1
CASRTQSYYEQYF	TGTGCCAGCAGGACGCAGAGCTACTACGAGCAGTACTTC	NA	NA	TRBV6-6	TRBJ2-7
CASSLGLGGTSGGISYEQYF	TGCGCCAGCAGCTTGGGCCTAGGAGGGACTAGCGGGGGAATTTCCTACGAGCAGTACTTC	TRBD2	few	TRBV5-1	TRBJ2-7
CSARDGTSGSLSYEQYF	TGCAGTGCTAGAGATGGGACTAGCGGGAGTCTCTCCTACGAGCAGTACTTC	TRBD2	NA	TRBV20-1	TRBJ2-7
CASGGWGAQTEAFF	TGTGCCAGCGGGGGATGGGGGGCGCAGACTGAAGCTTTCTTT	NA	few	TRBV28	TRBJ1-1
CASSAVVAGISFTRDEQYF	TGTGCCAGCAGCGCCGTGGTAGCGGGAATTTCGTTTACAAGAGACGAGCAGTACTTC	TRBD2	many	TRBV6-5	TRBJ2-7
CASSLAGALNTEAFF	TGTGCCAGCAGCTTAGCGGGGGCACTGAACACTGAAGCTTTCTTT	NA	few	TRBV7-9	TRBJ1-1
CATSRAREASYEQYF	TGTGCCACCAGCAGGGCCCGGGAGGCCTCCTACGAGCAGTACTTC	TRBD2	NA	TRBV15	TRBJ2-7
CASSALRQPQHF	TGTGCCAGCAGCGCCCTAAGGCAGCCCCAGCATTTT	NA	few	TRBV28	TRBJ1-5
CASSQSFAGGPEEQYF	TGCGCCAGCAGCCAATCGTTTGCGGGGGGGCCTGAAGAGCAGTACTTC	TRBD2	few	TRBV4-3	TRBJ2-7
CASSTELAGSTDTQYF	TGCGCCAGCAGCACAGAACTAGCGGGGAGCACAGATACGCAGTATTTT	TRBD2	NA	TRBV5-1	TRBJ2-3
CASSRSGSGANTYRTDTQYF	TGTGCCAGCAGCCGTAGCGGGAGCGGGGCTAACACGTACCGCACAGATACGCAGTATTTT	TRBD2	few	TRBV11-1	TRBJ2-3
CASRDITRALTGELFF	TGTGCCAGCAGAGACATAACCCGGGCCCTCACCGGGGAGCTGTTTTTT	NA	few	TRBV2	TRBJ2-2
CSVPDRNEQFF	TGCAGCGTTCCGGACAGAAATGAGCAGTTCTTC	NA	few	TRBV29-1	TRBJ2-1